This T cell receptor (beta chain) was found in a study of shared clonotypes between healthy human individuals (dated by TCRdb to between 2020 and 2021). Study-level background: The cohort included a few men and a couple of women between 18 and 49 years of age. Per donor, three plates each were used for CD4 naive and CD4 memory, two for CD8 naive, and one for CD8 memory. To estimate repertoire size and how much clonotype sharing occurs between individuals, the study deeply sequenced the blood TCR repertoires of about 5 healthy adults. Leukapheresis yielded between about 0.94 and 10 billion PBMCs per donor. To increase sequencing depth and limit assay-specific biases, different laboratories used diverse techniques to prepare libraries and sequence TCR repertoires. Study-level results and caveats: Larger estimated clonotype richness was generally found for naive subsets than for memory subsets. Rarefaction of sorted-subset datasets indicated incomplete sequencing despite the large sequencing depth. Based on pairwise subsampling, the degree of clonotype sharing among donors was expected to be affected by sequencing depth. Because the study included only a small number of donors, the genetic and exposure-history diversity represented was limited. Approximately 4.8% of naive CD4, roughly 3.6% of naive CD8, about 2.5% of memory CD4, and about 0.4% of memory CD8 clonotypes were shared across several donors. Higher generation probabilities were observed for clonotypes shared by all four sorted-subset donors than for non-shared clonotypes. Sampling was restricted to blood, and TCR repertoires in tissues likely differ from the TCR repertoires found in blood.

Comments on this clone: The antigen it binds to is not known. Relative to the germline gene, one junction end is altered; a read error may explain this.

Healthy HIV-negative adults with no recently reported acute infections or vaccinations were included as donors. Every donor was a Caucasian adult residing in Nashville, Tennessee, USA. CD4+ T cells were enriched by magnetic negative selection; naive cells were then positively selected on CD45RA, and the negative fraction formed the memory subset. Blood was obtained by leukapheresis, after which PBMCs were separated by Ficoll-Histopaque density gradient centrifugation and cryopreserved in liquid nitrogen vapor phase. Purity and quantity of every magnetically sorted T cell population were checked by analytical flow cytometry. Genomic DNA was isolated from each sorted fraction and quantified by UV absorbance on a Nanodrop 2000c. TCR CDR3 regions were amplified from genomic DNA by multiplex PCR using the deep immunoSEQ assay. For each cell subset, the extracted genomic DNA was distributed evenly across all wells of several immunoSEQ 96-well plates, and each plate served as one replicate. For sorted subsets, 150 to 200 ng genomic DNA, equal to some 30,000 T cell genomes, was loaded into each replicate PCR. The purified libraries were quantified using a Qubit 3.0 fluorometer, sized with a Bioanalyzer 2100, and then quantified again using the KAPA Library Quantification kit. Each immunoSEQ 96-well plate was sequenced on its own single-read 150-cycle Illumina NextSeq 550 flow cell. The study's own analysis went as follows. Because the immunoSEQ output included only junctional sequences and no quality scores, the filtering could not be the same as the filtering used for full-length reads. To assign V/J genes and CDR3, sequences were annotated against IMGT germline references using PyIR, a Python wrapper for IgBLAST v1.9. Any read was removed if the V/J assignment was weak (E-value above 1e-6), the CDR3 was missing, or the read contained stop codons, out-of-frame junctions, or ambiguous translated residues. V3J clonotypes were defined by identical inferred V gene, J gene, and CDR3 amino acid sequence. Percentage overlap between repertoires was calculated by dividing the number of shared unique clonotypes by the size of the smaller repertoire. Richness of each repertoire was evaluated using RTK rarefaction, the Chao1 estimator, and Recon v2.1 estimates of unobserved clonotypes. OLGA was used to compute generation probabilities for all TCRbeta clonotypes that the gDNA method yielded from a few donors. In its TCRdb copy, this immuneACCESS table keeps in-frame sequences only and misses some clones. Where compared with another copy, unresolved V genes explain less than half of these, and the others have no known cause. V and J calls and clone size follow that table, whereas D and trimming were derived from the DNA. The table for this sample lists 2.3 million or so clones; approximately 93% of them were counted only once. Of the sample, 0.39% is held by the ten largest clones.

Sequenced sample: naive CD4+ T cells from PBMCs. This specimen's cell subset or site label, interpreted: CD45RA+ positively selected. This sequence originates from a young man in good health. Some clones in this sample may be carry-over from other donors' samples.

The CDR3 protein: CASSEHVAGGQELF. The nucleotides read TGTGCCAGCAGTGAGCACGTGGCGGGGGGCCAAGAGCTCTTC. The sequence links TRBV2 to TRBJ2-1; 8 middle bases align to TRBD2. From the cysteine through the phenylalanine, the CDR3 covers 14 amino acids. Only CDR3 DNA is held: 42 bases, read in frame from base 1. The germline V gene supplies CDR1 SNHLY and CDR2 FYNNEI. Outside the CDR3, residues come from the reference TRBV2 and TRBJ2-1 proteins, so the full variable domain is: EPEVTQTPSHQVTQMGQEVILRCVPISNHLYFYWYRQILGQKVEFLVSFYNNEISEKSEIFDDQFSVERPDGSNFTLKIRSTKLEDSAMYFCASSEHVAGGQELFGPGTRLTVL.